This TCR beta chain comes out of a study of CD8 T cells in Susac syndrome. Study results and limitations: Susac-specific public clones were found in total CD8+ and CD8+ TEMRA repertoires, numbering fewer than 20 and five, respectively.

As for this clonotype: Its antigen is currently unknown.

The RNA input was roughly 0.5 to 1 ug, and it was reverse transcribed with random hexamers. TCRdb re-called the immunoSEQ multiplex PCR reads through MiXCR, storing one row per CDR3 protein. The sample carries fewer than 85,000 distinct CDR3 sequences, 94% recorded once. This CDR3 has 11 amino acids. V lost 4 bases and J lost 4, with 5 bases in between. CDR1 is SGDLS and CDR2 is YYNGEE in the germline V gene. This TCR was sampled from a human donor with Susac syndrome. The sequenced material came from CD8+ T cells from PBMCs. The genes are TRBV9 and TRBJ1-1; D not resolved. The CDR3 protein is CASSPSTEAFF. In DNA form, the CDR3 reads TGTGCCAGCAGCCCGAGCACTGAAGCTTTCTTT. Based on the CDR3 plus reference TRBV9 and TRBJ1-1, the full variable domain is DSGVTQTPKHLITATGQRVTLRCSPRSGDLSVYWYQQSLDQGLQFLIQYYNGEERAKGNILERFSAQQFPDLHSELNLSSLELGDSALYFCASSPSTEAFFGQGTRLTVV.